This T cell receptor beta chain is from a study of T cells in localized non-small cell lung cancer. Study outcomes and limitations: When the top 100 tumor clones were examined, a median approximately 57 of them also appeared in the adjacent lung, which was paired and uninvolved.

This clone has a handful of counts. Its cognate antigen is unknown. The CDR3 contains 17 residues. Germline V lookup: CDR1 SGHKS, CDR2 YYEKEE (reference sequence). J gave up 1 base and V 0 bases, and 4 bases lay outside the gene matches. Measured with immunoSEQ multiplex PCR; TCRdb has only the in-frame clones, and not every one. The table shows around 91,000 clones, with about 87% occurring only once. The clonotype was recovered from a man aged 35-75 years with stage I squamous cell lung carcinoma. The V and J genes are TRBV5-5 and TRBJ1-4; 9 nucleotides agree with TRBD1. The sample here was peripheral blood, taken before any cancer treatment. CDR3 DNA sequence: TGTGCCAGCAGCTTGGTGGGACAGGGTAGAACTAATGAAAAACTGTTTTTT. Protein: CASSLVGQGRTNEKLFF.